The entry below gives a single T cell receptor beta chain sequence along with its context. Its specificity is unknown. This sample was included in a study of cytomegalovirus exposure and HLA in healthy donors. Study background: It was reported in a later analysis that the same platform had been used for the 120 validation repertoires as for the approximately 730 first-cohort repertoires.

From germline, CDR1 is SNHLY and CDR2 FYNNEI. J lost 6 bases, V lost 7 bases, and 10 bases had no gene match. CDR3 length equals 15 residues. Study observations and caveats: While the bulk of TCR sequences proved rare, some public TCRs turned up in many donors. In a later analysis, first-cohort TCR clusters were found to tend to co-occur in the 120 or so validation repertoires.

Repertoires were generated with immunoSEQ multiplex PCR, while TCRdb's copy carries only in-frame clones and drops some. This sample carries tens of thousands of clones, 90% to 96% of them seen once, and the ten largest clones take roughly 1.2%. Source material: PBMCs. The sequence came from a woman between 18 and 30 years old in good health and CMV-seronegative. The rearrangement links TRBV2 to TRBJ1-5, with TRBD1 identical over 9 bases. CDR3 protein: CASTTLGQGGQPQHF. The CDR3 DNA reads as TGTGCCAGCACCACCCTGGGACAGGGAGGTCAGCCCCAGCATTTT.